A single sample is the source of the 17 T cell receptor beta chains below, sequenced in a study of T-cell memory formation after mild COVID-19. TCRdb re-analysed the 5' RACE reads in MiXCR, keeping a single row per CDR3 protein. In the table there are roughly 190,000 distinct CDR3 sequences, around 16% of which are singletons. Sequencing was done on a sample of PBMCs or a T cell subset sorted from them (not recorded which). These receptors came from an adult woman who had mild COVID-19 (a few samples of this study predate the infection). Cell type and time point are not known.

The V gene is TRBV2, the J gene TRBJ2-7; TRBD2 is a possible D gene (5 bases). CDR3 length equals 15 residues. V was cut by 5 bases and J by 3 bases, with 17 bases left in between. CDR1 SNHLY and CDR2 FYNNEI come from the germline V gene. As DNA, the CDR3 is TGTGCCAGCAGTAGTCCAGGCCTCGGGGTCTACGAGCAGTACTTC. Translation: CASSSPGLGVYEQYF.

The chain recombines TRBV20-1 with TRBJ1-1, with D uncertain. This CDR3 has 13 residues. Germline V gene lookup returns CDR1 DFQATT and CDR2 SNEGSKA (reference sequence). Deletions cut 3 bases from V and 0 bases from J, with 8 bases between. The CDR3 is CSARLRLNTEAFF. The CDR3 DNA is TGCAGTGCTAGGTTGCGCCTGAACACTGAAGCTTTCTTT.

This clonotype appeared a few times. The chain links TRBV15 to TRBJ1-2; D might be TRBD1 (5 bases). V dropped 5 bases and J dropped 1 base, with 14 bases sitting between them. Germline lookup yields CDR1 LNHNV and CDR2 YYDKDF (reference sequence). This CDR3 has 15 residues. The CDR3 region is CATSSRRQGNYGYTF. DNA of the CDR3: TGTGCCACCAGCTCGCGTCGTCAGGGTAACTATGGCTACACCTTC.

The chain couples TRBV12-3 or TRBV12-4 to TRBJ2-7, with TRBD2 identical over 12 bases. This CDR3 is 16 amino acids long. Unmatched junction bases numbered 8, after V lost 4 bases and J lost 4 bases. CDR3 nucleotide sequence: TGTGCCAGCAGTTCGGTGACTAGCGGGAGATGGTACGAGCAGTACTTC. Amino acid sequence: CASSSVTSGRWYEQYF.

This clonotype is a singleton in its sample. The chain recombines TRBV12-3 or TRBV12-4 with TRBJ2-3; tentatively, D is TRBD1 (6 bases). The CDR3 runs to 15 residues. With 6 bases removed from V and 3 bases from J, the gap between germline ends came to 16 bases. The CDR3 sequence: CASRDAGALTDTQYF. The CDR3 DNA is TGTGCCAGCAGGGATGCAGGGGCTTTGACAGATACGCAGTATTTT.

This clonotype was seen more than once but under ten times. The chain combines TRBV7-9 with TRBJ1-1; 9 nucleotides agree with TRBD1. Looked up from germline, CDR1 is SEHNR and CDR2 is FQNEAQ (reference sequence). V shed 4 bases, J shed 3 bases, and the junction held 6 bases outside the gene matches. The CDR3 extends over 15 amino acids. The DNA of the CDR3 is TGTGCCAGCAGCTCGAGGGGACAGGGTGACACTGAAGCTTTCTTT. Encoded protein: CASSSRGQGDTEAFF. The full variable domain, in which reference TRBV7-9 and TRBJ1-1 provide the parts outside the CDR3, is DTGVSQNPRHKITKRGQNVTFRCDPISEHNRLYWYRQTLGQGPEFLTYFQNEAQLEKSRLLSDRFSAERPKGSFSTLEIQRTEQGDSAMYLCASSSRGQGDTEAFFGQGTRLTVV.

This clonotype was picked up a small number of times. The chain joins TRBV5-4 to TRBJ2-7, with 9 bases matching TRBD1. The CDR3 runs to 15 residues. The trim removed 5 bases at V and 3 bases at J, leaving 9 bases unmatched. Germline V gene sequence: CDR1 SGHNT, CDR2 YYREEE (reference sequence). The chain's CDR3 is CASRKTGGINYEQYF. The CDR3, as DNA: TGTGCCAGCAGGAAGACAGGGGGAATTAACTACGAGCAGTACTTC.

V usage is TRBV5-1 and J usage is TRBJ2-1; TRBD2 aligns across 10 bases. The germline CDR1 and CDR2 sequences are SGHRS and YFSETQ. The CDR3 contains 15 residues. V shed 4 bases, J shed 4 bases, and the junction held 5 bases outside the gene matches. In DNA form, the CDR3 reads TGCGCCAGCAGCATACCTAGCGGGGGTTACAATGAGCAGTTCTTC. It translates to CASSIPSGGYNEQFF.

V usage is TRBV9 and J usage is TRBJ2-1; perhaps TRBD2 as D (5 bases). The V gene's germline CDR1 is SGDLS and CDR2 YYNGEE. The CDR3 loop spans 15 amino acids. With 0 bases removed from V and 2 bases from J, the gap between germline ends came to 9 bases. The CDR3 DNA sequence: TGTGCCAGCAGCGTAGTCAGCGGAGCCTACAATGAGCAGTTCTTC. Protein sequence: CASSVVSGAYNEQFF.

The V gene is TRBV4-1, the J gene TRBJ2-7; TRBD2 agrees at 7 bases. The junction had 10 bases not matched to a gene; V was cut back by 2 bases and J by 3 bases. This CDR3 has 16 residues. Germline CDR1 and CDR2: MGHRA and YSYEKL. The CDR3 sequence is CASSQPSAKRDYEQYF. The CDR3 DNA sequence: TGCGCCAGCAGCCAACCAAGCGCGAAGCGGGACTACGAGCAGTACTTC.

This sequence joins TRBV20-1 and TRBJ1-2, with 8 bases that match TRBD1. Germline assignment: CDR1 DFQATT and CDR2 SNEGSKA (reference sequence). V lost 2 bases, J lost 5 bases, and 4 bases stayed unmatched. CDR3 size: 13 residues. This CDR3 is CSARTGGTYGYTF. The CDR3 region has the DNA TGCAGTGCTAGAACAGGGGGTACTTATGGCTACACCTTC.

This clonotype came up a few times. The chain recombines TRBV11-2 with TRBJ2-7; perhaps TRBD1 as D (6 bases). Trimming pared 5 bases from V and 4 bases from J, leaving 18 bases between. The germline gives CDR1 SGHAT, CDR2 FQNNGV. This CDR3 comprises 15 residues. The CDR3, as DNA: TGTGCCAGCAGCCATACAGGGATCCCACCTTACGAGCAGTACTTC. Translating it yields CASSHTGIPPYEQYF.

The J gene is TRBJ2-3, the V gene TRBV9, with no clear D. The ends were cut back, 1 base at V and 9 bases at J, with 15 bases in the middle. The CDR3 consists of 14 residues. The V gene's germline CDR1 is SGDLS and CDR2 YYNGEE. The CDR3: CASSVRVLDKTQYF. CDR3 DNA sequence: TGTGCCAGCAGCGTACGCGTGCTAGACAAGACGCAGTATTTT.

There are many counts of this clonotype. The J gene is TRBJ2-5, the V gene TRBV12-3 or TRBV12-4, with a tentative D call TRBD2 (6 bases). The CDR3 covers 16 residues. Trimming removed 5 bases at V and 0 bases at J, with 16 bases between. The CDR3 nucleotides read TGTGCCAGCAGTCCACGGGGACTGACGTACCAAGAGACCCAGTACTTC. Amino acids: CASSPRGLTYQETQYF.

The chain employs TRBV7-9 and TRBJ2-1; tentatively, D is TRBD1 or TRBD2 (6 bases each). Trimming removed 5 bases from V and 6 bases from J, with 20 bases in between. Germline loops: CDR1 SEHNR, CDR2 FQNEAQ (reference sequence). This CDR3 is 16 amino acids long. CDR3 DNA: TGTGCCAGCAGCCCAAGTTGGCAGGGGCGGGGCAATGAGCAGTTCTTC. Protein: CASSPSWQGRGNEQFF.

This rearrangement joins TRBV19 to TRBJ1-1; the D gene is possibly TRBD1 (5 bases). The CDR3 is made up of 14 amino acids. Trimming stripped 8 bases from V and 0 bases from J, with 13 bases between. Germline CDR1 LNHDA, CDR2 SQIVND (reference sequence). In nucleotides, the CDR3 is TGTGCCAGTCATGACCTGGGGGTGAACACTGAAGCTTTCTTT. This translates into CASHDLGVNTEAFF. The full variable domain, its missing parts supplied by reference TRBV19 and TRBJ1-1, is DGGITQSPKYLFRKEGQNVTLSCEQNLNHDAMYWYRQDPGQGLRLIYYSQIVNDFQKGDIAEGYSVSREKKESFPLTVTSAQKNPTAFYLCASHDLGVNTEAFFGQGTRLTVV.

The rearrangement uses TRBV7-9 and TRBJ2-1; D might be TRBD2 (6 bases). Germline CDR1 reads SEHNR; CDR2 reads FQNEAQ (reference sequence). With 6 bases removed from V and 10 bases from J, the gap between germline ends came to 22 bases. This CDR3 is built from 15 residues. CDR3 DNA sequence: TGTGCCAGCAGTCCGTGGAGGGCTTCGGCGGAAGAGCAGTTCTTC. It specifies CASSPWRASAEEQFF.